The 32 T cell receptor beta chains presented below share a single source sample, sequenced in a study of T cell repertoires in cytomegalovirus infection. MiXCR, run by TCRdb on the reads, gives a single entry per CDR3 protein. The sample contains about 300,000 distinct CDR3 sequences, 8% to 10% of which appear only once. The sequenced material came from PBMCs. Every receptor here comes from a human donor in good health (CMV status not recorded). Some clones in this sample may be carry-over from other donors' samples.

This clonotype has at least ten counts. This chain links TRBV2 with TRBJ2-7; D is unresolved. Germline V gives CDR1 SNHLY, CDR2 FYNNEI. This CDR3 contains 10 residues. Trimming pared 4 bases from V and 5 bases from J, leaving 3 bases between. Written as DNA, the CDR3 is TGTGCCAGCAGTGGGCACGAGCAGTACGTC. Its protein product is CASSGHEQYV.

This clonotype was counted many times. The chain is built from TRBV28 and TRBJ2-1; D gene ambiguous. The CDR3 sequence is 12 residues long. Germline CDR1 MDHEN, CDR2 SYDVKM. V dropped 3 bases and J dropped 6 bases, with 6 bases sitting between them. This CDR3 is CASSFFRNEQFF. For the CDR3, the DNA is TGTGCCAGCAGTTTTTTCCGCAATGAGCAGTTCTTC.

This clonotype occurred many times. This sequence joins TRBV6-5 and TRBJ2-7, with TRBD1 identical over 11 bases. The length of the CDR3 is 16 residues. The J segment lost 2 bases and the V segment lost 1 base, leaving 4 bases of the junction unmatched. Germline CDR1 is MNHEY and CDR2 is SVGAGI. The CDR3 loop reads CASSYYLDRGPYEQYF. The CDR3 DNA follows: TGTGCCAGCAGTTACTATCTGGACAGGGGGCCCTACGAGCAGTACTTC.

This clonotype appeared many times. This chain links TRBV2 with TRBJ1-2; D is perhaps TRBD1 (5 bases). CDR3 size: 18 residues. V lost 0 bases to trimming and J lost 5 bases, with 22 bases between them. Germline-derived CDR1 and CDR2 are SNHLY and FYNNEI. CDR3 sequence: CASSEALSPSGKYYGYTF. The CDR3 bases are TGTGCCAGCAGTGAAGCGCTTTCCCCATCAGGGAAGTATTATGGCTACACCTTC.

In this sample, this clonotype turned up many times. The V and J genes are TRBV10-3 and TRBJ2-5, with D uncertain. The CDR3 extends over 13 amino acids. Germline CDR1 is ENHRY and CDR2 is SYGVKD. V lost 6 bases and J lost 3, with 11 bases in between. The CDR3 loop reads CAISASSEETQYF. In DNA form, the CDR3 reads TGTGCCATCAGCGCTTCGAGTGAAGAGACCCAGTACTTC.

This clonotype was seen many times. The chain is built from TRBV29-1 and TRBJ2-1; D unresolved. The CDR3 contains 12 residues. Trimming pared 2 bases from V and 6 bases from J, leaving 8 bases between. Germline V gene data show CDR1 as SQVTM and CDR2 as ANQGSEA. CDR3 region: CSVEYLVNEQFF. The DNA for the CDR3 is TGCAGCGTTGAATATTTGGTCAATGAGCAGTTCTTC.

This clonotype was recorded many times. V usage is TRBV14 and J usage is TRBJ2-3; D is possibly TRBD2 (6 bases). Trimming cost V 5 bases and J 9 bases, with 12 bases left between them. This CDR3 is 12 amino acids long. Germline CDR1 SGHDN, CDR2 FVKESK. The CDR3 nucleotides are TGTGCCAGCAGCGGCGGGACTCCCACGCAGTATTTT. It is translated as CASSGGTPTQYF.

This clonotype was found a few times. V is TRBV6-5 and J is TRBJ1-2; D is unclear. Trimming stripped 0 bases from V and 8 bases from J, with 22 bases between. Germline V CDR1 and CDR2: MNHEY, SVGAGI. The length of the CDR3 is 17 residues. CDR3 residues: CASSYSTRRRPLKGYTF. The CDR3 nucleotides read TGTGCCAGCAGTTACTCGACGCGTAGGCGGCCCCTGAAGGGCTACACCTTC.

The chain has TRBV6-2 or TRBV6-3 and TRBJ2-7; D gene uncertain. From germline, CDR1 is MNHEY and CDR2 SVGEGT. The V end was cut by 5 bases, the J end by 3 bases, with 14 bases between. The CDR3 sequence is 14 residues long. CDR3 DNA: TGTGCCAGCAGTACCCGAGGCGGAAGCTACGAGCAGTACGTC. Translation: CASSTRGGSYEQYV.

This clonotype came up many times. The V gene is TRBV7-8, the J gene TRBJ2-1, with 8 bases aligning to TRBD2. V lost 5 bases, J lost 8 bases, and 14 bases stayed unmatched. Germline CDR1 reads SGHVS; CDR2 reads FQNEAQ. The CDR3 consists of 16 residues. The DNA for the CDR3 is TGTGCCAGCAGCCTCCCGGGGACTAGTTTTCGAGATGAGCAGTTCTTC. This codes for CASSLPGTSFRDEQFF.

The chain uses TRBV7-9 and TRBJ2-7; 10 bases match TRBD2. Trimming at V came to 5 bases and at J to 2 bases, leaving 3 bases not matched to a gene. The length of the CDR3 is 14 residues. Germline CDR1 and CDR2: SEHNR and FQNEAQ (reference sequence). This CDR3 is CASSSLAGAYEQYV. The CDR3 DNA sequence: TGTGCCAGCAGCAGTCTAGCGGGGGCCTACGAGCAGTACGTC.

This clonotype was counted ten times or more. This chain joins TRBV7-9 and TRBJ2-1, with 8 positions matching TRBD1. In germline, CDR1 is SEHNR, CDR2 FQNEAQ (reference sequence). There are 12 residues in the CDR3. V dropped 3 bases and J dropped 14; count of bases not matched to a gene: 6. Here the CDR3 DNA reads TGTGCCAGCAGCTTCTCTGACAGGGGAAAGTTCTTC. It specifies CASSFSDRGKFF.

In its sample, this clonotype was seen many times. The chain combines TRBV14 with TRBJ1-1; TRBD1 agrees at 7 bases. This CDR3 region has 14 residues. Germline lookup yields CDR1 SGHDN and CDR2 FVKESK. Germline trimming cut 3 bases from V and 5 bases from J; bases unmatched to any gene: 6. CDR3 amino acids: CASSQTGTGTEAFF. CDR3 DNA: TGTGCCAGCAGCCAGACAGGGACGGGGACTGAAGCTTTCTTT. Combining the CDR3 with reference TRBV14 and TRBJ1-1 gives the whole variable domain EAGVTQFPSHSVIEKGQTVTLRCDPISGHDNLYWYRRVMGKEIKFLLHFVKESKQDESGMPNNRFLAERTGGTYSTLKVQPAELEDSGVYFCASSQTGTGTEAFFGQGTRLTVV.

This clonotype was seen repeatedly, ten times or more. V is TRBV7-9 and J is TRBJ2-3, with D perhaps matching TRBD2 (7 bases). Germline values: CDR1 SEHNR, CDR2 FQNEAQ (reference sequence). This CDR3 is 17 amino acids long. The V end was cut by 5 bases, the J end by 0 bases, with 18 bases between. The CDR3 nucleotides are TGTGCCAGCAGCCCTAGGAGGGGGGGGGCGAGCACAGATACGCAGTATTTT. The encoded protein is CASSPRRGGASTDTQYF.

This clonotype was recorded at least ten times. The V call is TRBV10-3, the J call TRBJ2-2; no clear D. Germline lookup yields CDR1 ENHRY and CDR2 SYGVKD. The CDR3 runs 16 residues. V lost 4 bases, J lost 0 bases, and 12 bases lay in between. The CDR3 here is CAISAPRHPNTGELFF. The CDR3 DNA is TGTGCCATCAGTGCCCCCCGCCATCCGAACACCGGGGAGCTGTTTTTT.

There are many counts of this clonotype. CDR3 sequence: CASRGGPSGELFF. The CDR3 nucleotides read TGTGCCAGCAGGGGTGGGCCCTCCGGGGAGCTGTTTTTT. The chain employs TRBV2 and TRBJ2-2; D not resolved. Germline loops: CDR1 SNHLY, CDR2 FYNNEI. Trimming stripped 6 bases from V and 6 bases from J, with 11 bases between. The CDR3 length is 13 residues.

This clonotype was counted ten times or more. The V and J genes are TRBV28 and TRBJ1-5; TRBD1 matches 8 bases. This CDR3 has 17 residues. V was pared by 2 bases and J by 4 bases, with 10 bases of the junction left unmatched. Germline CDR1 MDHEN, CDR2 SYDVKM. DNA of the CDR3: TGTGCCAGCAGTTTACCCACGCAGGGGGCCAGGAATCAGCCCCAGCATTTT. Encoded protein: CASSLPTQGARNQPQHF.

This clonotype was detected only a few times. The chain joins TRBV20-1 to TRBJ1-1, with TRBD1 as a possible D gene (6 bases). With 8 bases removed from V and 1 base from J, the gap between germline ends came to 14 bases. Germline V gene lookup returns CDR1 DFQATT and CDR2 SNEGSKA (reference sequence). The CDR3 has 13 residues. The CDR3 sequence is CSRCQGPNTEAFF. The CDR3 nucleotides are TGCAGTAGGTGTCAGGGGCCGAACACTGAAGCTTTCTTT.

This clonotype was seen repeatedly, ten times or more. V and J are TRBV7-2 and TRBJ2-2; 10 bases match TRBD2. V trimming: 7 bases; J trimming: 1 base; junction bases outside the gene matches: 3. CDR1 SGHTA and CDR2 FQGNSA come from the germline V gene. The CDR3 spans 15 residues. The CDR3 here is CASMASGGNTGELFF. The CDR3 DNA reads as TGTGCCAGCATGGCTAGCGGGGGGAACACCGGGGAGCTGTTTTTT. The full variable domain, in which reference TRBV7-2 and TRBJ2-2 provide the parts outside the CDR3, is GAGVSQSPSNKVTEKGKDVELRCDPISGHTALYWYRQSLGQGLEFLIYFQGNSAPDKSGLPSDRFSAERTGGSVSTLTIQRTQQEDSAVYLCASMASGGNTGELFFGEGSRLTVL.

This clonotype was counted at least ten times. V gene TRBV7-8 combines with J gene TRBJ1-5, with D perhaps TRBD1 (5 bases). Germline V gene data show CDR1 as SGHVS and CDR2 as FQNEAQ. The CDR3 length is 14 residues. V was trimmed by 1 base and J by 7 bases, leaving 11 bases between them. The CDR3, as DNA: TGTGCCAGCAGCTTAGGCCAGGGCGTACAGCCCCAGCATTTT. It translates to CASSLGQGVQPQHF.

There are a few counts of this clonotype. CDR3 nucleotide sequence: TGTGCCAGCACTGAACCTGCAGCCATCAATGAGCAGTTCTTC. The encoded protein is CASTEPAAINEQFF. The rearrangement uses TRBV28 and TRBJ2-1; D is ambiguous. V lost 7 bases and J 6 bases, leaving 16 bases between the germline ends. The CDR3 is made up of 14 amino acids. The germline CDR1 and CDR2 sequences are MDHEN and SYDVKM.

In its sample, this clonotype was seen many times. The chain carries TRBV6-5 and TRBJ1-6, with TRBD1 as a possible D gene (6 bases). The CDR3 runs 15 residues. Trimming removed 2 bases at V and 14 bases at J, with 19 bases between. The germline CDR1 and CDR2 sequences are MNHEY and SVGAGI. Written as DNA, the CDR3 is TGTGCCAGCAGTTACGGGAACAGGGATCAAGGGTCCCTCCACTTT. Translating it yields CASSYGNRDQGSLHF.

This clonotype was detected ten times or more. The rearrangement joins TRBV2 to TRBJ2-5, with 11 bases identical to TRBD2. CDR3 length equals 18 residues. V shed 7 bases, J shed 0 bases, and the junction held 13 bases outside the gene matches. Germline-derived CDR1 and CDR2 are SNHLY and FYNNEI. The CDR3 nucleotides are TGTGCCAGCAATCGGCGGGTAGCGGGGGGGCCTAACCAAGAGACCCAGTACTTC. Encoded protein: CASNRRVAGGPNQETQYF.

This clonotype was recorded once. This chain connects TRBV20-1 to TRBJ1-2, with a possible D match to TRBD1 (6 bases). The CDR3 sequence is 16 residues long. Deletions cut 2 bases from V and 7 bases from J, with 23 bases between. CDR1 and CDR2 (germline): DFQATT, SNEGSKA (reference sequence). CDR3 nucleotides: TGCAGTGCTAGACCCCCGGACAGTTCATCCTATATTGGCTACACCTTC. Protein: CSARPPDSSSYIGYTF.

This clonotype was observed a few times. The chain combines TRBV20-1 with TRBJ2-2; 8 bases fit TRBD2. The CDR3 covers 14 residues. Trimming cost V 6 bases and J 2 bases; bases outside gene matches: 5. Germline CDR1 DFQATT, CDR2 SNEGSKA (reference sequence). The CDR3: CSASGGQNTGELFF. CDR3 sequence (DNA): TGCAGTGCCAGCGGGGGCCAAAACACCGGGGAGCTGTTTTTT.

This clonotype was seen many times. V gene TRBV7-8 combines with J gene TRBJ1-5, with D possibly matching TRBD1 (6 bases). V was cut by 1 base and J by 3 bases, with 13 bases left in between. Germline assignment: CDR1 SGHVS and CDR2 FQNEAQ. This CDR3 contains 16 residues. The CDR3 coding sequence is TGTGCCAGCAGCTTAGGGCCCTTGGGGGCCAATCAGCCCCAGCATTTT. It specifies CASSLGPLGANQPQHF.

This clonotype came up a few times. This chain connects TRBV2 to TRBJ2-2; 10 nucleotides agree with TRBD1. Looked up from germline, CDR1 is SNHLY and CDR2 is FYNNEI. The junction had 8 bases not matched to a gene; V was cut back by 6 bases and J by 4 bases. CDR3 length: 16 amino acids. CDR3 loop: CASRTGTGVATGELFF. CDR3 nucleotides: TGTGCCAGCAGAACCGGGACAGGGGTTGCCACCGGGGAGCTGTTTTTT.

The chain couples TRBV20-1 to TRBJ1-3; 7 nucleotides match TRBD1. The CDR3 covers 14 residues. Unmatched junction bases numbered 5, after V lost 1 base and J lost 5 bases. CDR1 and CDR2 from the germline V gene are DFQATT and SNEGSKA (reference sequence). The DNA for the CDR3 is TGCAGTGCTAGAGCGGACAGGTGGAGAAACACCATATATTTT. Its translation: CSARADRWRNTIYF.

This clonotype was found many times. CDR3 region: CAISESWASGGLANTGELFF. The CDR3 nucleotides are TGTGCCATCAGTGAGTCGTGGGCTAGCGGGGGGCTCGCGAACACCGGGGAGCTGTTTTTT. J is TRBJ2-2 and V is TRBV10-3; 11 nucleotides align to TRBD2. The germline gives CDR1 ENHRY, CDR2 SYGVKD. CDR3 length equals 20 residues. Trimming cost V 0 bases and J 0 bases; bases outside gene matches: 9.

A word on this clonotype: This may stem from a read error, because a much larger clone lies one nucleotide away. This chain connects TRBV10-1 to TRBJ2-2; tentative D call: TRBD1 (6 bases). Looked up from germline, CDR1 is WNHNN and CDR2 is SYGVQD (reference sequence). V lost 6 bases, J lost 7 bases, and 12 bases lay in between. The CDR3 runs 13 residues. The CDR3 reads CASSARQVGELFF. For the CDR3, the DNA is TGCGCCAGCAGCGCTAGACAGGTCGGGGAGCTGTTTTTT.

In its sample, this clonotype was seen a few times. The CDR3 bases are TGTGCCAGCAGCTGGGGAGAGAACACTGAAGCTTTCTTT. It specifies CASSWGENTEAFF. The V call is TRBV7-9, the J call TRBJ1-1, with D unclear. The germline V gene has CDR1 SEHNR and CDR2 FQNEAQ (reference sequence). Trimming pared 4 bases from V and 1 base from J, leaving 7 bases between. CDR3 length: 13 residues.

Many counts were recorded for this clonotype. The rearrangement uses TRBV7-9 and TRBJ1-2; TRBD1 is a possible D gene (6 bases). Germline V gene data show CDR1 as SEHNR and CDR2 as FQNEAQ (reference sequence). The germline V and J ends were trimmed by 5 bases and 4 bases, with 17 bases remaining between them. The CDR3 spans 15 residues. In DNA form, the CDR3 reads TGTGCCAGCAGCCCCCCGCTGGGGGGGCTCTATGGCTACACCTTC. This encodes CASSPPLGGLYGYTF.